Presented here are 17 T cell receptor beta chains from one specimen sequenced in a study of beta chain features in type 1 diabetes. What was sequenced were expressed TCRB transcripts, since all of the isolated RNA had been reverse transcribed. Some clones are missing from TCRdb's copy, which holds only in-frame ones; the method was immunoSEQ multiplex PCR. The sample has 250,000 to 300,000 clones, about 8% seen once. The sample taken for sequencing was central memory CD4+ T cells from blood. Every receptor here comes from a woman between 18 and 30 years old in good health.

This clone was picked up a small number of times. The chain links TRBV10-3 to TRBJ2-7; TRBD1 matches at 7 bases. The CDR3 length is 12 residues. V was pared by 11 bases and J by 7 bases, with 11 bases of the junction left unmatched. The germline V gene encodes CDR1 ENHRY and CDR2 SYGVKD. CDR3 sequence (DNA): TGTGCCGCAACTGACAGGGCGAGGGAGCAGTACTTC. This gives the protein CAATDRAREQYF.

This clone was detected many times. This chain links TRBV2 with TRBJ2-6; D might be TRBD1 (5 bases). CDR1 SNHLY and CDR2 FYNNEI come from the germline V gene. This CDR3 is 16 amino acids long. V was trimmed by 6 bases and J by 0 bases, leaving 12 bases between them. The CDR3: CASSADTSSGANVLTF. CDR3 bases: TGTGCCAGCAGCGCGGACACCTCCTCTGGGGCCAACGTCCTGACTTTC.

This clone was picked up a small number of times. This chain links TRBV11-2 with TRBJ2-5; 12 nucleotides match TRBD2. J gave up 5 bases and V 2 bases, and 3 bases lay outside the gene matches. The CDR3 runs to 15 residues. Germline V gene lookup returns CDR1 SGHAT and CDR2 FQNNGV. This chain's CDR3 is CASSLRLAGAETQYF. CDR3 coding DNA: TGTGCCAGCAGCTTAAGACTAGCGGGAGCTGAGACCCAGTACTTC. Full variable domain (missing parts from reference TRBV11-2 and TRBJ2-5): EAGVAQSPRYKIIEKRQSVAFWCNPISGHATLYWYQQILGQGPKLLIQFQNNGVVDDSQLPKDRFSAERLKGVDSTLKIQPAKLEDSAVYLCASSLRLAGAETQYFGPGTRLLVL.

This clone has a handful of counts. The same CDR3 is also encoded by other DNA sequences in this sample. The CDR3 nucleotides are TGTGCCAGCAGCTTAGCAGGCGGGGGAGAGACCCAGTACTTC. Translation: CASSLAGGGETQYF. The V and J genes are TRBV7-9 and TRBJ2-5, with 7 bases that match TRBD2. V was clipped by 0 bases and J by 4 bases; unmatched bases: 2. The germline CDR1 and CDR2 sequences are SEHNR and FQNEAQ (reference sequence). The CDR3 has 14 residues.

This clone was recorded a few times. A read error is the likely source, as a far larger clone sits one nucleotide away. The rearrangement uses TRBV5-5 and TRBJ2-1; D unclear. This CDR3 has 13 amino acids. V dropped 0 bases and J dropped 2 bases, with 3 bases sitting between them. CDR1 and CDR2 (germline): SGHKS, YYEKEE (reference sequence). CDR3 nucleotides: TGTGCCAGCAGCTTGGATACCTACAATGAGCAGTTCTTC. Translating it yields CASSLDTYNEQFF.

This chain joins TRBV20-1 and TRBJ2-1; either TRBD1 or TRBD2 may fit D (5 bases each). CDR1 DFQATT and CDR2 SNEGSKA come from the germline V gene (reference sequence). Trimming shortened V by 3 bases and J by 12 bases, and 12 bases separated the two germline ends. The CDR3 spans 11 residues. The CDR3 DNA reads TGCAGTGCTAGGGTGGGGGATGGGCAGTTCTTC. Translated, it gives CSARVGDGQFF.

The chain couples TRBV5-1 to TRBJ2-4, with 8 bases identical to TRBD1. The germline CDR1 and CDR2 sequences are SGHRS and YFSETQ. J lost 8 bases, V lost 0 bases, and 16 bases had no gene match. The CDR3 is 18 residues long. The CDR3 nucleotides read TGCGCCAGCAGCTTGGTGGCAGGGGGCGTTAAGGGTAAAGACATTCAGTACTTC. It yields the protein CASSLVAGGVKGKDIQYF.

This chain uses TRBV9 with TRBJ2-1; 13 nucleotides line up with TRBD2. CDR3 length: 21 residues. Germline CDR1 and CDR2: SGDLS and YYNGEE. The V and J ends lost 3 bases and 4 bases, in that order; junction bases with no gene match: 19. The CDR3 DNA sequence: TGTGCCAGCAGCGCTTCACTCGGGACTAGCGGGACAATCAGTCGTTACAATGAGCAGTTCTTC. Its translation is CASSASLGTSGTISRYNEQFF.

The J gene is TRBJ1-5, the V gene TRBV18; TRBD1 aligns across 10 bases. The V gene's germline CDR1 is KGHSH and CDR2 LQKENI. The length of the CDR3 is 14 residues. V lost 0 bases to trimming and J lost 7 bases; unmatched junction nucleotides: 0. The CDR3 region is CASSPPGQGQPQHF. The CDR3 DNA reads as TGTGCCAGCTCACCACCGGGACAGGGGCAGCCCCAGCATTTT.

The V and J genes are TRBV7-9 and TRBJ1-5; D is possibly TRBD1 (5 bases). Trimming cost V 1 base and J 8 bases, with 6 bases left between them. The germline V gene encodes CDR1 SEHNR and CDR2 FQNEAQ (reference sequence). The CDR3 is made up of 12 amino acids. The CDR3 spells CASSLVGEPQHF. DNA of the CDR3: TGTGCCAGCAGCTTAGTAGGGGAGCCCCAGCATTTT.

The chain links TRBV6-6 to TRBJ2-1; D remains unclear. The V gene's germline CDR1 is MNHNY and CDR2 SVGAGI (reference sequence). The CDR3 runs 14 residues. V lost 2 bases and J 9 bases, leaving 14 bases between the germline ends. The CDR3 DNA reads TGTGCCAGCAGTTACCCTGTCGCGGTGGGTGAGCAGTTCTTC. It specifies CASSYPVAVGEQFF.

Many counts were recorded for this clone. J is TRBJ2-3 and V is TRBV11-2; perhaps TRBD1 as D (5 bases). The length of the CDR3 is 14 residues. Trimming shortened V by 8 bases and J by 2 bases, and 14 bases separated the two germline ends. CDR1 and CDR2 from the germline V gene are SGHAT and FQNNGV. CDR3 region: CASGADGNTDTQYF. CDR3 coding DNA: TGTGCCAGCGGGGCAGATGGGAACACAGATACGCAGTATTTT.

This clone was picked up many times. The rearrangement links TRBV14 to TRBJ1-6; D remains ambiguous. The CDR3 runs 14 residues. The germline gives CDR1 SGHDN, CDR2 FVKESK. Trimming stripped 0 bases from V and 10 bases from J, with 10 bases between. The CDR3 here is CASSQDLRYSPLHF. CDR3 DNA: TGTGCCAGCAGCCAAGATTTACGGTACTCACCCCTCCACTTT.

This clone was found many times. As DNA, the CDR3 is TGTGCCAGCAGCTTGGAGGCAGGTGGGGATGAGCAGTTCTTC. Amino acids: CASSLEAGGDEQFF. The gene calls are TRBV5-4 and TRBJ2-1; D ambiguous. The CDR3 sequence is 14 residues long. In germline, CDR1 is SGHNT, CDR2 YYREEE (reference sequence). The V and J ends lost 0 bases and 8 bases respectively, with 12 bases between them.

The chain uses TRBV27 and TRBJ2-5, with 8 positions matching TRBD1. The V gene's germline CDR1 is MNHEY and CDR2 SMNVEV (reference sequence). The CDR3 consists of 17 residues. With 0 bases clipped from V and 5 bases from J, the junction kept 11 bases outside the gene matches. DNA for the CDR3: TGTGCCAGCAGTTTATCCTGGGCAGGGGGCGCTGGGGAGACCCAGTACTTC. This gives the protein CASSLSWAGGAGETQYF.

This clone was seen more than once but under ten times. As DNA, the CDR3 is TGTGCCAGCAAGCCACCACCCCGGAACACAGATACGCAGTATTTT. The encoded protein is CASKPPPRNTDTQYF. J is TRBJ2-3 and V is TRBV2; D gene ambiguous. CDR1 is SNHLY, CDR2 FYNNEI, per germline. V was trimmed by 7 bases and J by 2 bases, leaving 16 bases between them. The CDR3 sequence is 15 residues long.

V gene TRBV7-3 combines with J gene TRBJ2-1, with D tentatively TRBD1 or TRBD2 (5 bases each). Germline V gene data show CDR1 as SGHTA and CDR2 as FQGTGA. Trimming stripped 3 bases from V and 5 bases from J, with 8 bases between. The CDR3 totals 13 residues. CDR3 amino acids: CASSFRGDNEQFF. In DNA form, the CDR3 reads TGTGCCAGCAGCTTTCGAGGGGACAATGAGCAGTTCTTC.